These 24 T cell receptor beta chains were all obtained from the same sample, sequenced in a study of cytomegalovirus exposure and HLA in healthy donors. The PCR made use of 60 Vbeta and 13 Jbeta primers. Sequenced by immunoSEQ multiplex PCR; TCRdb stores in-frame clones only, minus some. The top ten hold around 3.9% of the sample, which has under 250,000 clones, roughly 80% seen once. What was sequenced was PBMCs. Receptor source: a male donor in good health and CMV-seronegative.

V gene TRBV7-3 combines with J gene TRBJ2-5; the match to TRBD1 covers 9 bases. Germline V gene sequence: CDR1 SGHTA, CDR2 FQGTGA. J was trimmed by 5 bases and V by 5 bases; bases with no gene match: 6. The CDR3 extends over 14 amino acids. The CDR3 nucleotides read TGTGCCAGCAGCCCGGACAGGGGTCGGGAGACCCAGTACTTC. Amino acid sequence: CASSPDRGRETQYF.

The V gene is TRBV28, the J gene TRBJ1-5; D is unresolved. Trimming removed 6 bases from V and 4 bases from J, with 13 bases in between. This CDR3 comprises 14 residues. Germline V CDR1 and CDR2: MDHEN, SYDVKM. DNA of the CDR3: TGTGCCAGCAGCCCCGGAGGGCCTAATCAGCCCCAGCATTTT. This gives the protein CASSPGGPNQPQHF. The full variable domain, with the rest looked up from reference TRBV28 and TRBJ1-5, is DVKVTQSSRYLVKRTGEKVFLECVQDMDHENMFWYRQDPGLGLRLIYFSYDVKMKEKGDIPEGYSVSREKKERFSLILESASTNQTSMYLCASSPGGPNQPQHFGDGTRLSIL.

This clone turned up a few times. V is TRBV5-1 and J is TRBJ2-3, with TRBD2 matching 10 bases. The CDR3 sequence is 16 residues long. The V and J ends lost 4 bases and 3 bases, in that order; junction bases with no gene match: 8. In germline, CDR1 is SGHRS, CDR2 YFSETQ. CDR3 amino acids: CASSSASGSGTDTQYF. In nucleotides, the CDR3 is TGCGCCAGCAGCAGTGCTAGCGGGAGTGGGACAGATACGCAGTATTTT.

In DNA form, the CDR3 reads TGTGCCAGCAGTACTAGCGGGTACTCCTACGAGCAGTACTTC. Amino acid sequence: CASSTSGYSYEQYF. This chain uses TRBV11-2 with TRBJ2-7, with 9 bases identical to TRBD2. The germline V gene encodes CDR1 SGHAT and CDR2 FQNNGV. The CDR3 has 14 residues. The V segment lost 6 bases and the J segment 0 bases; nucleotides outside the gene matches: 3.

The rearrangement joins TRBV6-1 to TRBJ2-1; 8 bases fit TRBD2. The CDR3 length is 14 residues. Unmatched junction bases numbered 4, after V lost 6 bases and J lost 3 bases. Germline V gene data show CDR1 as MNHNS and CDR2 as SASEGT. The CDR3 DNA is TGTGCCAGCAGAGGACTAGCATTCTACAATGAGCAGTTCTTC. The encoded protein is CASRGLAFYNEQFF.

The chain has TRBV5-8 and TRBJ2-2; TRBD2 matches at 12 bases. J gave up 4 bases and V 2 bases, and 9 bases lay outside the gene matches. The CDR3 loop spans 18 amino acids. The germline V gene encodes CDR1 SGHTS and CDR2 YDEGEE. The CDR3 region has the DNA TGTGCCAGCAGCTTTAGAATCCTAGCGGGAGGGAGCACCGGGGAGCTGTTTTTT. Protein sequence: CASSFRILAGGSTGELFF.

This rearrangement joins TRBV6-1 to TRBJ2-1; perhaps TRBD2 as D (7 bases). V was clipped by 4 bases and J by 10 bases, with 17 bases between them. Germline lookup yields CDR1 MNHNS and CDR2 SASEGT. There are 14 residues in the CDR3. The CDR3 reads CASSVNPGGGEQFF. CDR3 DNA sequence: TGTGCCAGCAGTGTCAACCCGGGGGGCGGCGAGCAGTTCTTC.

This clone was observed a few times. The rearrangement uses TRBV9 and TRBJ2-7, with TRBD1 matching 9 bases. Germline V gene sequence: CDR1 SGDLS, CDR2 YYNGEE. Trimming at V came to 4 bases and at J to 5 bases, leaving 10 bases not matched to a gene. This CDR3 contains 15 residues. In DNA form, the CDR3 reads TGTGCCAGCAGCCTTACTGGGACAGGGATAAACGAGCAGTACTTC. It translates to CASSLTGTGINEQYF.

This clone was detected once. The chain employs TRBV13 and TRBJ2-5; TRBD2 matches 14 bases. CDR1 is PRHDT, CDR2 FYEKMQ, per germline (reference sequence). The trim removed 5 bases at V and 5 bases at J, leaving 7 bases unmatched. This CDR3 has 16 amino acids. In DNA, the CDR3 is TGTGCCAGCAGCCAGGGACTAGCGGGAGCAGGGGAGACCCAGTACTTC. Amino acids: CASSQGLAGAGETQYF.

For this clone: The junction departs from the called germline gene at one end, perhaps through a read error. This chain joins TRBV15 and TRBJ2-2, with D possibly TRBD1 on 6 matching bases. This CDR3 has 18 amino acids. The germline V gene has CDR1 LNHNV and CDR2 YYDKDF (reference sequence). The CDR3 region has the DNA TGTGCCGCCAGCAGAGATCTGGGACAACTGTTGAACACCGGGGAGCTGTTTTTT. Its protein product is CAASRDLGQLLNTGELFF.

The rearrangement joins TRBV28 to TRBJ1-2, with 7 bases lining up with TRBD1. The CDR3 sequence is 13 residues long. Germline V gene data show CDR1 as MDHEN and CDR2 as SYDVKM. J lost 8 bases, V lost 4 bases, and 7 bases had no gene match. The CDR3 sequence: CASSSDRVRGYTF. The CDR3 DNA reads TGTGCCAGCAGTTCCGACAGGGTTAGGGGCTACACCTTC.

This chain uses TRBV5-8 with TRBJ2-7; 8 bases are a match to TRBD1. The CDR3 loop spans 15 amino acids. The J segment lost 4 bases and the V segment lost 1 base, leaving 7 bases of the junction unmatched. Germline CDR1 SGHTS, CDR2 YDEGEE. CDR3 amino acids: CASSLNSGGRYEQYF. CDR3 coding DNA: TGTGCCAGCAGCTTGAATTCAGGGGGCAGATACGAGCAGTACTTC.

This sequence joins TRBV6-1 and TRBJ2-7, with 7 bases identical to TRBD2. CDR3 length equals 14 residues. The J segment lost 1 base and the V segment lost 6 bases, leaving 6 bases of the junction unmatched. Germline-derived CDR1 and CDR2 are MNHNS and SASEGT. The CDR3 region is CASSYQAGSYEQYF. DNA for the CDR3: TGTGCCAGCAGCTATCAAGCGGGGTCCTACGAGCAGTACTTC.

DNA for the CDR3: TGTGCCATCAGTGAGACCAGCGGGTCTACCTCCTACGAGCAGTACTTC. It is translated as CAISETSGSTSYEQYF. The chain is built from TRBV10-3 and TRBJ2-7; TRBD2 is a possible D gene (6 bases). The germline V gene has CDR1 ENHRY and CDR2 SYGVKD. The CDR3 spans 16 residues. The V and J ends lost 2 bases and 0 bases respectively, with 14 bases between them.

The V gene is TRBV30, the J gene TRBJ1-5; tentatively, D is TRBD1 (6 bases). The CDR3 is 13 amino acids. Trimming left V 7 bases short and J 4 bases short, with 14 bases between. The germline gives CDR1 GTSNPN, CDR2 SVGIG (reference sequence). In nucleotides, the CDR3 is TGTGCCTTAGGGATAGGGGGAAATCAGCCCCAGCATTTT. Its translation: CALGIGGNQPQHF. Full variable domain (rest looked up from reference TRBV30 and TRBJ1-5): SQTIHQWPATLVQPVGSPLSLECTVEGTSNPNLYWYRQAAGRGLQLLFYSVGIGQISSEVPQNLSASRPQDRQFILSSKKLLLSDSGFYLCALGIGGNQPQHFGDGTRLSIL.

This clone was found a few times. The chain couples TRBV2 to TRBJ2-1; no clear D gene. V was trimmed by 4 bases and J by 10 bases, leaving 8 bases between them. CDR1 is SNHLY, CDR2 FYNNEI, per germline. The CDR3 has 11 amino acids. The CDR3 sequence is CASSVLPEQFF. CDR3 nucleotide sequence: TGTGCCAGCAGTGTACTACCGGAGCAGTTCTTC.

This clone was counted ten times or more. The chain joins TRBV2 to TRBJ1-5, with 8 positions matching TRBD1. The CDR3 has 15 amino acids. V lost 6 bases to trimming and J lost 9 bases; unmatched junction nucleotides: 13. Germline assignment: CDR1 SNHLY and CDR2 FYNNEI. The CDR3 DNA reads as TGTGCCAGCAGGGGAAGGGGGATGGGGACAGGGCCCCAGCATTTT. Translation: CASRGRGMGTGPQHF.

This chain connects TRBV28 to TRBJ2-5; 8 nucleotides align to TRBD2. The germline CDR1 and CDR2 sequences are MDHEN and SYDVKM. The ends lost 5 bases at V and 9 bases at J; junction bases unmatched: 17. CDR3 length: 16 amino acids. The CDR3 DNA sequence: TGTGCCAGCAGTGCGTATAGCGGGAAGGCCGAAGGGGCCCAGTACTTC. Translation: CASSAYSGKAEGAQYF. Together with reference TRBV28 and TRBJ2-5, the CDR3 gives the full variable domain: DVKVTQSSRYLVKRTGEKVFLECVQDMDHENMFWYRQDPGLGLRLIYFSYDVKMKEKGDIPEGYSVSREKKERFSLILESASTNQTSMYLCASSAYSGKAEGAQYFGPGTRLLVL.

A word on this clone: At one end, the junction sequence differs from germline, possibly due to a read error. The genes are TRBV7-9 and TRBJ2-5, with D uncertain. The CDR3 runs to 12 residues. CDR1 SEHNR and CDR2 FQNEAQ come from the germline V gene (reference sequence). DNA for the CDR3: TGTTCCAGCAACCAGTACCAAGAGACCCAGTACTTC. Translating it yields CSSNQYQETQYF.

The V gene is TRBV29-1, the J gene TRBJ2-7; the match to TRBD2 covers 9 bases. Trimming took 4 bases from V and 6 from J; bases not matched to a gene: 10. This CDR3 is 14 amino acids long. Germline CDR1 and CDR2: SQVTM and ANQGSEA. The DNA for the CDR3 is TGCAGCGTTGGTACCTCCGGACTAGCGCGCGAGCAGTACTTC. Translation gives CSVGTSGLAREQYF.

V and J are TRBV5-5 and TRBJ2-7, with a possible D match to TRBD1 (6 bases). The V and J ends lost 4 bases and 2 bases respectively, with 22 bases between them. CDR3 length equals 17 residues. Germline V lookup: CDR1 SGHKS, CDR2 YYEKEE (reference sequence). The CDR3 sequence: CASSTARRTVEAYEQYF. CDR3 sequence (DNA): TGTGCCAGCAGCACGGCACGACGGACAGTCGAAGCCTACGAGCAGTACTTC.

DNA of the CDR3: TGTGCCAGCAGTGGTAGTTATGGCTACACCTTC. The encoded protein is CASSGSYGYTF. The chain combines TRBV6-1 with TRBJ1-2; no definite D call. Germline V gives CDR1 MNHNS, CDR2 SASEGT. V was cut by 4 bases and J by 5 bases, with 5 bases left in between. This CDR3 spans 11 amino acids.

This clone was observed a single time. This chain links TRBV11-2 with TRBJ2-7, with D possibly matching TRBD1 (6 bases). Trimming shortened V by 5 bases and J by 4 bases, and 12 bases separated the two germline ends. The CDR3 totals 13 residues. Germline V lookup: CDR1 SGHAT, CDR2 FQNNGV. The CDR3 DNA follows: TGTGCCAGCAGCACCAGGGGTTGGTACGAGCAGTACTTC. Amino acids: CASSTRGWYEQYF.

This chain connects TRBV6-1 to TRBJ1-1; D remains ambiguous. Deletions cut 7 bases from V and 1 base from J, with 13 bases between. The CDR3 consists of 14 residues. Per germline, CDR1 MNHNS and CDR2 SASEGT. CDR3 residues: CASTREYRNTEAFF. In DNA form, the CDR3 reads TGTGCCAGCACGAGGGAGTATCGGAACACTGAAGCTTTCTTT.